The present TCR beta chain was sequenced within a study of CD8+ T cells in alopecia areata. RNA extraction and reverse transcription yielded cDNA as sequencing template. Sequencing used immunoSEQ multiplex PCR; TCRdb keeps in-frame clones, though not all of them. Of about 120,000 clones listed, about 51% were seen once; the top ten hold roughly a tenth. Trimming left V 4 bases short and J 5 bases short, with 7 bases between. CDR1 and CDR2 (germline): SQVTM, ANQGSEA. CDR3 length: 11 amino acids. The TCR originated in a human donor with alopecia areata. Sequenced material: NKG2D-low CD8+ T cells sorted from blood. The J gene is TRBJ2-3, the V gene TRBV29-1; D gene ambiguous. CDR3 sequence (DNA): TGCAGCGTTGTTGTTGAAGATACGCAGTATTTT. Translation: CSVVVEDTQYF.